Sequencing of this T cell receptor beta chain was carried out in a study of CXCR3-negative and CXCR3-positive naive CD8 T cells. Germline V lookup: CDR1 MDHEN, CDR2 SYDVKM. This CDR3 has 16 residues. About this clonotype: Antigen: not known.

Broader study findings: Memory CD8+ cells showed much lower diversity, while both naive subsets were comparably high. Naive CXCR3-negative cells resembled naive CXCR3-positive cells in TRBV-TRBJ usage; memory cells differed.

TRB cDNA was prepared as libraries by UMI-labeled 5' RACE. TCRdb re-called the 5' RACE reads, yielding one record per CDR3 amino acid sequence without DNA. This sample's clone table lists about 45,000 distinct CDR3 sequences. Sequenced material: memory CD8+ T cells from blood. The rearrangement links TRBV28 to TRBJ1-6; TCRdb selects TRBD1, and the lack of DNA leaves this call unchecked. The TCR comes from a human donor in good health. Some clones in this sample may be carry-over from other donors' samples. The CDR3 protein is CASSRGPSSYNSPLHF.